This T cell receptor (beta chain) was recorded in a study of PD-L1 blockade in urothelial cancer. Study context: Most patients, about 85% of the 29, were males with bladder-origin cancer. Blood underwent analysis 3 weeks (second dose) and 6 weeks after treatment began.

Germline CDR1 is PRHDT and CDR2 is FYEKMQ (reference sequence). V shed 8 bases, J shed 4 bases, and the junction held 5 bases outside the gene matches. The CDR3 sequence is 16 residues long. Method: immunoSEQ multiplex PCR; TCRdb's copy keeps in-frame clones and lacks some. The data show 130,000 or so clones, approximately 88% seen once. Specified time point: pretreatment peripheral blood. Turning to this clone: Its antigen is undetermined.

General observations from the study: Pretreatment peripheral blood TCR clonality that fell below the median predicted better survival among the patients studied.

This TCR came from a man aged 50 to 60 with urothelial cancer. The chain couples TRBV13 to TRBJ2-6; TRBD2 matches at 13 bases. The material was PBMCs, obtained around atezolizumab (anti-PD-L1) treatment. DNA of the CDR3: TGTGCCAGCGGACTAGCGGGAGTGTTCGGGGCCAACGTCCTGACTTTC. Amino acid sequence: CASGLAGVFGANVLTF. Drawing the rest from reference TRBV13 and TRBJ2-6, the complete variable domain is AAGVIQSPRHLIKEKRETATLKCYPIPRHDTVYWYQQGPGQDPQFLISFYEKMQSDKGSIPDRFSAQQFSDYHSELNMSSLELGDSALYFCASGLAGVFGANVLTFGAGSRLTVL.